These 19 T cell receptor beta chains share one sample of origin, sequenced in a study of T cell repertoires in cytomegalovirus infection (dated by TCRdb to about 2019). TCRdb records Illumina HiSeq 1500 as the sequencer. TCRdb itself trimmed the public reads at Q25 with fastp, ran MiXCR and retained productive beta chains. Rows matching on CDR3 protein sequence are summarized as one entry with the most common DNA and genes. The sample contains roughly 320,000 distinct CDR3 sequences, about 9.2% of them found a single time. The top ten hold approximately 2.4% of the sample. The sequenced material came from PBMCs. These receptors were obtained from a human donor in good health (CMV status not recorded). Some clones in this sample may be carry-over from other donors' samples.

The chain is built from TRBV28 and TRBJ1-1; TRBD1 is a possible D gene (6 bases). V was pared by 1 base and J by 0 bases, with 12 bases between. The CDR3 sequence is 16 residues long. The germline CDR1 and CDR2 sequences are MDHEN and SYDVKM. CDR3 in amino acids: CASSLSGTILNTEAFF. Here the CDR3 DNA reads TGTGCCAGCAGTTTATCAGGGACAATCCTGAACACTGAAGCTTTCTTT.

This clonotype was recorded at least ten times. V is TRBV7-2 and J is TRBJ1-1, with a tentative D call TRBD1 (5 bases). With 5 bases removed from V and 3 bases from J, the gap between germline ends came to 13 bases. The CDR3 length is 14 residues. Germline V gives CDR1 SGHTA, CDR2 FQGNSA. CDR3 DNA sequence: TGTGCCAGCAGCACCCTAGACAGTTACACTGAAGCTTTCTTT. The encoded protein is CASSTLDSYTEAFF.

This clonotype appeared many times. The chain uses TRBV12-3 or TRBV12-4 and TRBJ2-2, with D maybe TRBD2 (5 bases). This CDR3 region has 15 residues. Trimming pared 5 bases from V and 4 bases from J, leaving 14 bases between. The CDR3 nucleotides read TGTGCCAGCAGTCCCCAGACTAAGCGCACCGGGGAGCTGTTTTTT. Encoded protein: CASSPQTKRTGELFF.

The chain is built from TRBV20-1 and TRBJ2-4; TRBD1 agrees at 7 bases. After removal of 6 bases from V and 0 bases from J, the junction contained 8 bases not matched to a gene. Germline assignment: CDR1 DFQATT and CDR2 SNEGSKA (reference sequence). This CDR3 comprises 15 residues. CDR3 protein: CSAMGQSVAKNIQYF. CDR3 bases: TGCAGTGCAATGGGACAGTCGGTAGCCAAAAACATTCAGTACTTC.

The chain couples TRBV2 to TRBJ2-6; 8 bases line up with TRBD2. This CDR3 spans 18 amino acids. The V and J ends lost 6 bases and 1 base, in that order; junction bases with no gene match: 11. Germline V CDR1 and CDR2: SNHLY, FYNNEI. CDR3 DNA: TGTGCCAGCAGGGCCTTAGCGGGGAGCTTATCTGGGGCCAACGTCCTGACTTTC. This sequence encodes CASRALAGSLSGANVLTF.

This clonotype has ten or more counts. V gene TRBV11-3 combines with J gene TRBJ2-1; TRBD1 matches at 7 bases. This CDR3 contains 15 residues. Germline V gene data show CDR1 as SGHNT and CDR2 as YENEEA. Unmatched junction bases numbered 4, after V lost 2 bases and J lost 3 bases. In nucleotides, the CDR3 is TGTGCCAGCAGCTTACGGGCAGGGGGCTACAATGAGCAGTTCTTC. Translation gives CASSLRAGGYNEQFF.

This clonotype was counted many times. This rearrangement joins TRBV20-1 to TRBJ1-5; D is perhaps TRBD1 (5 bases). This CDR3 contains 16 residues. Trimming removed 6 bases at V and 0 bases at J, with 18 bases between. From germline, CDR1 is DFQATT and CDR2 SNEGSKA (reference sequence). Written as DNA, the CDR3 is TGCAGTGCCACGGGTTCAGGGACGGGTAGCAATCAGCCCCAGCATTTT. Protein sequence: CSATGSGTGSNQPQHF.

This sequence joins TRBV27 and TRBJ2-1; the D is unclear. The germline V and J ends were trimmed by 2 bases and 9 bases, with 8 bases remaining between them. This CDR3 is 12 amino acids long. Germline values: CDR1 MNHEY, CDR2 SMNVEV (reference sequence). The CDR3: CASSLNAREQFF. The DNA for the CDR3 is TGTGCCAGCAGTTTAAATGCGCGTGAGCAGTTCTTC.

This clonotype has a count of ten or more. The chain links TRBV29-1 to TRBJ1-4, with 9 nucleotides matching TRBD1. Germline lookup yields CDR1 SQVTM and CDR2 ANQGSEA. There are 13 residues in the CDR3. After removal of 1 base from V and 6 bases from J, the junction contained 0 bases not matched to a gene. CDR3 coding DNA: TGCAGCGTTGAAGGGACAGGGGATGAAAAACTGTTTTTT. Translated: CSVEGTGDEKLFF.

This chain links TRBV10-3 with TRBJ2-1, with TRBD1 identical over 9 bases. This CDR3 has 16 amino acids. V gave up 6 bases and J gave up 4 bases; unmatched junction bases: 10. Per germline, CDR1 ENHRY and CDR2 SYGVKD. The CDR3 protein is CAISTTGTGSYNEQFF. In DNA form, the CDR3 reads TGTGCCATCAGCACCACCGGGACAGGGAGTTACAATGAGCAGTTCTTC.

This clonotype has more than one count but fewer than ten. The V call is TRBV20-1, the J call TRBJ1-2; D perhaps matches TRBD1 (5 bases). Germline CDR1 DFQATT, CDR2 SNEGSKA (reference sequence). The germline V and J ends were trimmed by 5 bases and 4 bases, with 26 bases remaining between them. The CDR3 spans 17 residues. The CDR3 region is CSALTGTSSTIRYGYTF. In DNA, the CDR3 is TGCAGTGCTTTGACCGGGACTTCATCAACCATTCGCTATGGCTACACCTTC.

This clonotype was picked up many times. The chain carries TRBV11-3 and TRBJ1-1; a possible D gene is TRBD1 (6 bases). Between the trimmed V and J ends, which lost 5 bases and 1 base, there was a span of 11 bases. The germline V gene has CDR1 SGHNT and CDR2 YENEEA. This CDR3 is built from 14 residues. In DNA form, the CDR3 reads TGTGCCAGCAGCCCAGGACAGAAGAACACTGAAGCTTTCTTT. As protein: CASSPGQKNTEAFF.

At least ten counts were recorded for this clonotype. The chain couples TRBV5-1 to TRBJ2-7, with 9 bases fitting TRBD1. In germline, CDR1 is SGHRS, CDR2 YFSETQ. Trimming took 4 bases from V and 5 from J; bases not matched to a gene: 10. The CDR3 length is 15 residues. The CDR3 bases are TGCGCCAGCAGCGTCGCCGGGGGGACAGGGAACGAGCAGTACTTC. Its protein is CASSVAGGTGNEQYF.

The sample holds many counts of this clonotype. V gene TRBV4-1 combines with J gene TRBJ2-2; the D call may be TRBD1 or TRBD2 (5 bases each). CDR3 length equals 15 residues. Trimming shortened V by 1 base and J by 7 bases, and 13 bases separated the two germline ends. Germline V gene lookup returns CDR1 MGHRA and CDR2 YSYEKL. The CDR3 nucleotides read TGCGCCAGCAGCCAAGCGGGACCTACCGGCGGGGAGCTGTTTTTT. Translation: CASSQAGPTGGELFF.

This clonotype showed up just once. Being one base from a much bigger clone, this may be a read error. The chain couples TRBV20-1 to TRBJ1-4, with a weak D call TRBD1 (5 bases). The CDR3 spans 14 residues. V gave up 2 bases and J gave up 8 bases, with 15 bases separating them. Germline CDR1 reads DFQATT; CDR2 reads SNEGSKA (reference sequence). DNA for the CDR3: TGCAGTGCTAGACGGGCAGGGTCGGTCGAAAAACTGTTTTTT. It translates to CSARRAGSVEKLFF.

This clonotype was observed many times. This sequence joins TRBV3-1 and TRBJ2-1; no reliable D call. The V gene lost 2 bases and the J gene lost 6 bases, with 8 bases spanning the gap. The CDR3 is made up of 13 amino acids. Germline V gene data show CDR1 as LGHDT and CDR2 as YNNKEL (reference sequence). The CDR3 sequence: CASSQQVSNEQFF. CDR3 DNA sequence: TGTGCCAGCAGCCAACAAGTAAGCAATGAGCAGTTCTTC.

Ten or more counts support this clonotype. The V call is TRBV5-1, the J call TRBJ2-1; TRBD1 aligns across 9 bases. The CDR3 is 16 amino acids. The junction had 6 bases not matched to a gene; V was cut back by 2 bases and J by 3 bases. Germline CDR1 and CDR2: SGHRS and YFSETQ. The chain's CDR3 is CASSLGPGQGYNEQFF. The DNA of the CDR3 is TGCGCCAGCAGCTTAGGCCCGGGACAGGGCTACAATGAGCAGTTCTTC.

The chain's CDR3 is CASSWTGRDQPQHF. The CDR3 nucleotides are TGTGCCAGCAGCTGGACAGGGAGGGATCAGCCCCAGCATTTT. The rearrangement links TRBV12-3 or TRBV12-4 to TRBJ1-5; TRBD1 matches 8 bases. There are 14 residues in the CDR3. V was pared by 6 bases and J by 5 bases, with 6 bases of the junction left unmatched.

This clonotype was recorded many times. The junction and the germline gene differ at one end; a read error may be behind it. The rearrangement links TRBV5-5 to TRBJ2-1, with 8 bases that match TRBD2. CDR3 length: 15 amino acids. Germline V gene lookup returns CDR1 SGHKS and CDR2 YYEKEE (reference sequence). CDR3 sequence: CASRLDGGGNNEQFF. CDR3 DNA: TGTGCCAGCAGATTGGACGGGGGGGGGAACAATGAGCAGTTCTTC.